The 8 T cell receptor beta chains below come from one sample, sequenced in a study of T cell repertoires in cytomegalovirus infection (dated 2019 in TCRdb). TCRdb names Illumina HiSeq 1500 as the instrument used. TCRdb reanalyzed the raw reads on its own, using fastp at Q25 for trimming and MiXCR for clone calling, and kept in-frame beta chains. Each entry merges the rows of one CDR3 protein and shows their most common DNA and genes. Recorded for this sample are around 270,000 distinct CDR3 sequences; around 9% of them occurred a single time. The top ten clonotypes cover around 15% of the sample. Sequencing input: PBMCs. Source of these receptors: a human donor in good health (CMV status not recorded). Some clones in this sample may be carry-over from other donors' samples.

This clonotype occurred a few times. The chain links TRBV20-1 to TRBJ1-6; 10 nucleotides agree with TRBD1. The V gene's germline CDR1 is DFQATT and CDR2 SNEGSKA (reference sequence). The CDR3 contains 14 residues. The junction had 3 bases not matched to a gene; V was cut back by 3 bases and J by 7 bases. The CDR3 sequence is CSARGTGANSPLHF. For the CDR3, the DNA is TGCAGTGCTAGGGGGACAGGGGCGAATTCACCCCTCCACTTT.

This clonotype was observed at least ten times. The chain uses TRBV7-2 and TRBJ2-5; D possibly matches TRBD1 or TRBD2 (5 bases each). The CDR3 contains 19 residues. V lost 5 bases to trimming and J lost 6 bases, with 31 bases between them. Per the germline V gene, CDR1 is SGHTA and CDR2 is FQGNSA. CDR3 DNA sequence: TGTGCCAGCAGCACACGGGGACCGGGGCTCCCGAGCCAAAAAAAGACCCAGTACTTC. It is translated as CASSTRGPGLPSQKKTQYF.

The chain recombines TRBV30 with TRBJ2-2, with D tentatively TRBD1 or TRBD2 (5 bases each). V gave up 4 bases and J gave up 5 bases, with 14 bases separating them. The CDR3 extends over 14 amino acids. Per the germline V gene, CDR1 is GTSNPN and CDR2 is SVGIG (reference sequence). This chain's CDR3 is CAWKGREWTGELFF. DNA of the CDR3: TGTGCCTGGAAAGGCAGGGAGTGGACCGGGGAGCTGTTTTTT.

This clonotype came up many times. V is TRBV11-3 and J is TRBJ2-5, with 7 bases that match TRBD1. The CDR3 is made up of 15 amino acids. Germline loops: CDR1 SGHNT, CDR2 YENEEA. The ends lost 2 bases at V and 5 bases at J; junction bases unmatched: 8. The CDR3 spells CASSLRQGPLETQYF. The CDR3 DNA follows: TGTGCCAGCAGCTTACGACAGGGTCCGCTGGAGACCCAGTACTTC.

This clonotype was seen many times. The DNA of the CDR3 is TGTGCCAGCAGCTTAAACCCACAGGGCATTCAGTACTTC. Its protein is CASSLNPQGIQYF. The chain has TRBV7-2 and TRBJ2-4, with TRBD1 as a possible D gene (6 bases). Germline V gene sequence: CDR1 SGHTA, CDR2 FQGNSA. The CDR3 extends over 13 amino acids. The V and J ends lost 2 bases and 9 bases respectively, with 11 bases between them.

This clonotype was seen ten or more times. The chain links TRBV11-2 to TRBJ2-1; TRBD2 might be the D (5 bases). This CDR3 is 14 amino acids long. Germline CDR1 reads SGHAT; CDR2 reads FQNNGV. V shed 5 bases and J shed 3 bases, with 11 bases lying between them. The CDR3 nucleotides are TGTGCCAGCAGCCCGGGGATAATCTACAATGAGCAGTTCTTC. Amino acid sequence: CASSPGIIYNEQFF.

This clonotype was seen at least ten times. CDR3 bases: TGTGCCAGTAGTACCCTTCGGACAGGGGGCAACCCTAATGAAAAACTGTTTTTT. It is translated as CASSTLRTGGNPNEKLFF. The chain links TRBV19 to TRBJ1-4, with 11 nucleotides matching TRBD1. The V gene's germline CDR1 is LNHDA and CDR2 SQIVND (reference sequence). With 4 bases clipped from V and 3 bases from J, the junction kept 10 bases outside the gene matches. This CDR3 has 18 residues.

This clonotype has just a few counts. V is TRBV6-2 or TRBV6-3 and J is TRBJ2-5; TRBD2 aligns across 10 bases. Trimming removed 2 bases from V and 2 bases from J; junction bases left unmatched: 8. There are 17 residues in the CDR3. Germline V gene data show CDR1 as MNHEY and CDR2 as SVGEGT. CDR3 region: CASSYRASGRGQETQYF. CDR3 sequence (DNA): TGTGCCAGCAGTTACAGGGCTAGCGGGAGAGGACAAGAGACCCAGTACTTC.